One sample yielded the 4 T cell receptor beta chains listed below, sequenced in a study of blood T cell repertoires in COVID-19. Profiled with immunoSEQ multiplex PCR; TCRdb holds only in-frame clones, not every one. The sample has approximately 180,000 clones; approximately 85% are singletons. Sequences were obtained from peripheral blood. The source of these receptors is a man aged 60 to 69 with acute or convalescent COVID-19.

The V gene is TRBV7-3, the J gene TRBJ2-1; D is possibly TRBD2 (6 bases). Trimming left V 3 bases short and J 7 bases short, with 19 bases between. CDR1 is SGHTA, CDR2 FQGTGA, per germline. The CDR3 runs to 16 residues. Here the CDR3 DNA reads TGTGCCAGCAGCTTTTGGGACTCCTCCCTTGGGAATGAGCAGTTCTTC. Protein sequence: CASSFWDSSLGNEQFF.

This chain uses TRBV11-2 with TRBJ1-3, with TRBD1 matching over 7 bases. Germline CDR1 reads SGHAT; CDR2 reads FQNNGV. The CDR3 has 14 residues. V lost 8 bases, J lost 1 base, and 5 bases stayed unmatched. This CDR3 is CASRTGESGNTIYF. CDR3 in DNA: TGTGCCAGCCGTACAGGGGAATCTGGAAACACCATATATTTT. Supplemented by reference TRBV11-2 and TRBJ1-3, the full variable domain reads EAGVAQSPRYKIIEKRQSVAFWCNPISGHATLYWYQQILGQGPKLLIQFQNNGVVDDSQLPKDRFSAERLKGVDSTLKIQPAKLEDSAVYLCASRTGESGNTIYFGEGSWLTVV.

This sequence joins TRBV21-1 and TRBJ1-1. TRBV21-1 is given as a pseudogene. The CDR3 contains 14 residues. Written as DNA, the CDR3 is TGTGCCATCAAGTCGCGGGAGGGATCCACTGAAGCTTTCTTT. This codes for CAIKSREGSTEAFF.

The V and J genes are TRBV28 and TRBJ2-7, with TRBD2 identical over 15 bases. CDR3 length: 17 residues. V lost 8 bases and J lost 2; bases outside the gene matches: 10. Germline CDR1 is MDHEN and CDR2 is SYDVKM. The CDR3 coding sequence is TGTGCCAGCCTTGGACTAGCGGGAGGGCCGGGAGCCTACGAGCAGTACTTC. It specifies CASLGLAGGPGAYEQYF.